The 17 T cell receptor beta chains given below trace back to one sample, sequenced in a study of blood T cell repertoires in COVID-19. The repertoire was sequenced with immunoSEQ multiplex PCR; TCRdb's copy has only in-frame clones and lacks some. The profile shows hundreds of thousands of clones, about nine tenths of them singletons. Sequencing was carried out using PBMCs or T cells enriched from blood (not recorded which). The receptors were sampled from a woman in her 30s with acute COVID-19.

The rearrangement links TRBV10-2 to TRBJ2-4; 9 bases are a match to TRBD1. Trimming removed 6 bases from V and 8 bases from J; junction bases left unmatched: 11. Germline V gene lookup returns CDR1 WSHSY and CDR2 SAAADI. CDR3 length equals 15 residues. In DNA, the CDR3 is TGCGCCAGCAGGCGGGACAGGGAGGGCTGGGACATTCAGTACTTC. Protein product: CASRRDREGWDIQYF.

The rearrangement links TRBV18 to TRBJ1-6; 7 bases align to TRBD1. This CDR3 comprises 16 residues. CDR1 and CDR2 from the germline V gene are KGHSH and LQKENI. The J segment lost 3 bases and the V segment lost 3 bases, leaving 5 bases of the junction unmatched. CDR3 coding DNA: TGTGCCAGCTCACCCGGACAGGTTCTCTATAATTCACCCCTCCACTTT. This translates into CASSPGQVLYNSPLHF. Supplemented by reference TRBV18 and TRBJ1-6, the full variable domain reads NAGVMQNPRHLVRRRGQEARLRCSPMKGHSHVYWYRQLPEEGLKFMVYLQKENIIDESGMPKERFSAEFPKEGPSILRIQQVVRGDSAAYFCASSPGQVLYNSPLHFGNGTRLTVT.

V is TRBV5-5 and J is TRBJ1-2; TRBD1 agrees at 8 bases. Unmatched junction bases numbered 7, after V lost 2 bases and J lost 4 bases. CDR1 SGHKS and CDR2 YYEKEE come from the germline V gene (reference sequence). This CDR3 comprises 15 residues. CDR3 nucleotides: TGTGCCAGCAGCTTTGGACAGGGTACCCTCTATGGCTACACCTTC. Amino acids: CASSFGQGTLYGYTF.

The V gene is TRBV6-4, the J gene TRBJ1-2; the match to TRBD1 covers 9 bases. The ends lost 5 bases at V and 2 bases at J; junction bases unmatched: 6. CDR3 length equals 15 residues. CDR1 and CDR2 from the germline V gene are MRHNA and SNTAGT. DNA for the CDR3: TGTGCCAGCAGTCCGGGACAGGGAGACAACTATGGCTACACCTTC. Translated: CASSPGQGDNYGYTF.

The chain carries TRBV19 and TRBJ1-5; D gene ambiguous. The V end was cut by 3 bases, the J end by 1 base, with 13 bases between. Germline CDR1 LNHDA, CDR2 SQIVND (reference sequence). CDR3 size: 16 residues. CDR3 region: CASSMITTLSNQPQHF. CDR3 DNA: TGTGCCAGTAGTATGATAACTACGTTGAGCAATCAGCCCCAGCATTTT.

DNA for the CDR3: TGTGCCAGCAGCCCCAATCAGGGATCTATTAATGGCTACACCTTC. This sequence encodes CASSPNQGSINGYTF. This chain uses TRBV7-9 with TRBJ1-2, with a tentative D call TRBD1 (5 bases). Trimming stripped 5 bases from V and 6 bases from J, with 19 bases between. The CDR3 covers 15 residues. Germline lookup yields CDR1 SEHNR and CDR2 FQNEAQ (reference sequence). The full variable domain, in which reference TRBV7-9 and TRBJ1-2 provide the parts outside the CDR3, is DTGVSQNPRHKITKRGQNVTFRCDPISEHNRLYWYRQTLGQGPEFLTYFQNEAQLEKSRLLSDRFSAERPKGSFSTLEIQRTEQGDSAMYLCASSPNQGSINGYTFGSGTRLTVV.

This clone was seen a few times. As DNA, the CDR3 is TGTGCCAGCAGCTTCTGGAGGTCGGGCACTGAAGCTTTCTTT. Translating it yields CASSFWRSGTEAFF. This rearrangement joins TRBV5-4 to TRBJ1-1; D is undetermined. V was pared by 2 bases and J by 4 bases, with 12 bases between. Germline lookup yields CDR1 SGHNT and CDR2 YYREEE (reference sequence). The CDR3 length is 14 residues.

This chain links TRBV5-4 with TRBJ2-7; D is possibly TRBD2 (5 bases). Germline V gives CDR1 SGHNT, CDR2 YYREEE (reference sequence). The CDR3 has 13 amino acids. Trimming cost V 4 bases and J 1 base, with 9 bases left between them. The CDR3 region is CASSPTGSYEQYF. The CDR3 nucleotides read TGTGCCAGCAGCCCCACGGGATCCTACGAGCAGTACTTC.

The chain carries TRBV7-9 and TRBJ1-4; TRBD1 agrees at 8 bases. Per germline, CDR1 SEHNR and CDR2 FQNEAQ (reference sequence). CDR3 length: 15 amino acids. V was clipped by 5 bases and J by 7 bases; unmatched bases: 9. Written as DNA, the CDR3 is TGTGCCAGCAGCCCTATTACAGGGGGAAGTGAAAAACTGTTTTTT. Protein: CASSPITGGSEKLFF.

The V gene is TRBV5-4, the J gene TRBJ2-5; 8 bases match TRBD2. Germline CDR1 is SGHNT and CDR2 is YYREEE (reference sequence). Trimming took 3 bases from V and 4 from J; bases not matched to a gene: 14. This CDR3 contains 17 residues. The CDR3 region is CASSSGRRGDVGETQYF. In DNA form, the CDR3 reads TGTGCCAGCAGCTCAGGGCGGCGGGGGGACGTGGGAGAGACCCAGTACTTC. The full variable domain, its missing parts supplied by reference TRBV5-4 and TRBJ2-5, is ETGVTQSPTHLIKTRGQQVTLRCSSQSGHNTVSWYQQALGQGPQFIFQYYREEENGRGNFPPRFSGLQFPNYSSELNVNALELDDSALYLCASSSGRRGDVGETQYFGPGTRLLVL.

This clone has just one count. The V call is TRBV11-3, the J call TRBJ2-3, with 9 nucleotides matching TRBD2. Germline CDR1 is SGHNT and CDR2 is YENEEA. CDR3 length: 16 amino acids. J gave up 6 bases and V 1 base, and 8 bases lay outside the gene matches. Written as DNA, the CDR3 is TGTGCCAGCAGCTTAGGGGCTAGCGGGGTCCAGGATACGCAGTATTTT. Its translation: CASSLGASGVQDTQYF.

The V and J genes are TRBV30 and TRBJ1-2; D perhaps matches TRBD1 (6 bases). Germline V gives CDR1 GTSNPN, CDR2 SVGIG (reference sequence). This CDR3 spans 13 amino acids. V was trimmed by 4 bases and J by 3 bases, leaving 12 bases between them. The CDR3 loop reads CAWMGGLYYGYTF. The CDR3 bases are TGTGCCTGGATGGGGGGGCTATACTATGGCTACACCTTC.

The count of this clone is one. This rearrangement joins TRBV7-6 to TRBJ2-7; D is perhaps TRBD1 (6 bases). The CDR3 totals 12 residues. Germline CDR1 is SGHVS and CDR2 is FNYEAQ. V dropped 2 bases and J dropped 6 bases, with 8 bases sitting between them. The CDR3 spells CASSLRGGEQYF. The CDR3 DNA is TGTGCCAGCAGCTTACGAGGGGGCGAGCAGTACTTC.

This rearrangement joins TRBV5-1 to TRBJ1-2; TRBD1 aligns across 9 bases. CDR3 length equals 14 residues. V lost 3 bases, J lost 8 bases, and 8 bases stayed unmatched. From germline, CDR1 is SGHRS and CDR2 YFSETQ. The CDR3 nucleotides read TGCGCCAGCAGCTCGGGACAGGGAGGCACGGGCTACACCTTC. Protein: CASSSGQGGTGYTF.

The genes are TRBV20-1 and TRBJ1-4; unclear D gene. V was cut by 7 bases and J by 5 bases, with 8 bases left in between. The CDR3 is made up of 11 amino acids. Germline CDR1 and CDR2: DFQATT and SNEGSKA (reference sequence). Written as DNA, the CDR3 is TGCAGTGTGGAGTCCAATGAAAAACTGTTTTTT. Translation gives CSVESNEKLFF.

This clone came up a few times. The chain combines TRBV3-1 (or the pseudogene TRBV3-2) with TRBJ2-1, with 9 bases matching TRBD1. This CDR3 is built from 13 residues. The germline V gene encodes CDR1 LGHDT and CDR2 YNNKEL (reference sequence). Germline trimming cut 6 bases from V and 9 bases from J; bases unmatched to any gene: 6. The CDR3 loop reads CASSGTGFGEQFF. CDR3 coding DNA: TGTGCCAGCAGTGGGACAGGGTTCGGTGAGCAGTTCTTC.

The CDR3 sequence is CASSISGAANQPQHF. DNA for the CDR3: TGTGCCAGTAGTATTTCAGGGGCCGCGAATCAGCCCCAGCATTTT. The V call is TRBV19, the J call TRBJ1-5; D might be TRBD1 (6 bases). This CDR3 spans 15 amino acids. Germline V gene sequence: CDR1 LNHDA, CDR2 SQIVND (reference sequence). Trimming removed 3 bases at V and 4 bases at J, with 13 bases between. The whole variable domain, filled in from reference TRBV19 and TRBJ1-5, reads DGGITQSPKYLFRKEGQNVTLSCEQNLNHDAMYWYRQDPGQGLRLIYYSQIVNDFQKGDIAEGYSVSREKKESFPLTVTSAQKNPTAFYLCASSISGAANQPQHFGDGTRLSIL.